The 21 T cell receptor beta chains below were found in one sample sequenced in a study of OX40 agonist ivuxolimab in advanced cancers. Some clones are missing from TCRdb's copy, which holds only in-frame ones; the method was immunoSEQ multiplex PCR. This table holds approximately 25,000 clones, about four fifths found once. Sequences were derived from CD4+ or CD8+ T cells sorted from blood, sampled in a trial of the OX40 agonist ivuxolimab. These receptors were collected from an adult with an advanced solid tumor such as melanoma, head and neck, liver or kidney cancer.

This clone occurred a few times. The chain has TRBV7-9 and TRBJ2-7, with TRBD2 matching over 7 bases. Germline V gene sequence: CDR1 SEHNR, CDR2 FQNEAQ (reference sequence). The junction had 9 bases not matched to a gene; V was cut back by 3 bases and J by 1 base. CDR3 length: 16 amino acids. The DNA for the CDR3 is TGTGCCAGCAGCTTGAGCGGGACTCAAGATTCCTACGAGCAGTACTTC. Protein product: CASSLSGTQDSYEQYF. The full variable domain, in which reference TRBV7-9 and TRBJ2-7 provide the parts outside the CDR3, is DTGVSQNPRHKITKRGQNVTFRCDPISEHNRLYWYRQTLGQGPEFLTYFQNEAQLEKSRLLSDRFSAERPKGSFSTLEIQRTEQGDSAMYLCASSLSGTQDSYEQYFGPGTRLTVT.

This clone has more than one count but fewer than ten. The chain uses TRBV7-9 and TRBJ2-7, with a possible D match to TRBD2 (5 bases). Looked up from germline, CDR1 is SEHNR and CDR2 is FQNEAQ (reference sequence). V was trimmed by 6 bases and J by 5 bases, leaving 14 bases between them. The CDR3 is 13 residues long. The DNA for the CDR3 is TGTGCCAGCAGTTCGCGGGTGAGGCACGAGCAGTACTTC. Protein product: CASSSRVRHEQYF.

The rearrangement links TRBV9 to TRBJ2-5; 11 bases are a match to TRBD2. The germline V gene has CDR1 SGDLS and CDR2 YYNGEE. This CDR3 is built from 15 residues. V lost 3 bases to trimming and J lost 3 bases; unmatched junction nucleotides: 4. CDR3 region: CASSAPGLAEETQYF. In nucleotides, the CDR3 is TGTGCCAGCAGCGCTCCGGGACTAGCGGAAGAGACCCAGTACTTC.

This sequence joins TRBV28 and TRBJ2-7; 7 nucleotides agree with TRBD2. The junction had 16 bases not matched to a gene; V was cut back by 7 bases and J by 7 bases. The CDR3 contains 15 residues. In germline, CDR1 is MDHEN, CDR2 SYDVKM. The DNA for the CDR3 is TGTGCCAGCAAGGGGCGGGGACTAAACCTTTTTGAGCAGTACTTC. Its protein is CASKGRGLNLFEQYF.

This clone was seen more than once but under ten times. The chain uses TRBV7-9 and TRBJ2-1, with D hard to call. The CDR3 contains 13 residues. Germline-derived CDR1 and CDR2 are SEHNR and FQNEAQ (reference sequence). V lost 0 bases to trimming and J lost 8 bases, with 8 bases between them. In DNA, the CDR3 is TGTGCCAGCAGCTTAGCAGATGACGATGAGCAGTTCTTC. It encodes CASSLADDDEQFF.

The chain employs TRBV4-2 and TRBJ1-1, with D hard to call. This CDR3 has 14 amino acids. Trimming removed 1 base at V and 0 bases at J, with 6 bases between. Germline CDR1 LGHNA, CDR2 YNFKEQ. The CDR3 sequence is CASSQGELNTEAFF. CDR3 DNA sequence: TGTGCCAGCAGCCAAGGCGAACTGAACACTGAAGCTTTCTTT.

The rearrangement uses TRBV5-1 and TRBJ2-1; 7 nucleotides match TRBD2. Germline CDR1 SGHRS, CDR2 YFSETQ. Trimming removed 1 base from V and 5 bases from J; junction bases left unmatched: 9. The CDR3 covers 16 residues. CDR3 in amino acids: CASSLWTSNEDNEQFF. CDR3 nucleotides: TGCGCCAGCAGCTTGTGGACTAGTAACGAGGACAATGAGCAGTTCTTC. Combining the CDR3 with reference TRBV5-1 and TRBJ2-1 gives the whole variable domain KAGVTQTPRYLIKTRGQQVTLSCSPISGHRSVSWYQQTPGQGLQFLFEYFSETQRNKGNFPGRFSGRQFSNSRSEMNVSTLELGDSALYLCASSLWTSNEDNEQFFGPGTRLTVL.

The chain combines TRBV11-2 with TRBJ2-2; D gene ambiguous. This CDR3 has 14 residues. The ends were cut back, 1 base at V and 6 bases at J, with 9 bases in the middle. The germline V gene encodes CDR1 SGHAT and CDR2 FQNNGV. This chain's CDR3 is CASSLVPVAGELFF. The DNA for the CDR3 is TGTGCCAGCAGCTTAGTCCCAGTTGCCGGGGAGCTGTTTTTT.

The chain employs TRBV7-8 and TRBJ2-1; tentative D call: TRBD1 (5 bases). V lost 0 bases, J lost 9 bases, and 15 bases lay in between. The V gene's germline CDR1 is SGHVS and CDR2 FQNEAQ. This CDR3 spans 15 amino acids. This CDR3 reads CASSLAGLGAIEQFF. DNA for the CDR3: TGTGCCAGCAGCTTAGCAGGGCTAGGGGCAATTGAGCAGTTCTTC.

This clone was seen a handful of times. The chain links TRBV6-1 to TRBJ1-2, with D tentatively TRBD1 (6 bases). The CDR3 is 13 amino acids. Trimming pared 6 bases from V and 2 bases from J, leaving 10 bases between. CDR1 and CDR2 (germline): MNHNS, SASEGT. The CDR3 DNA reads TGTGCCAGCAGGACAGGCAAGAACTATGGCTACACCTTC. As protein: CASRTGKNYGYTF.

The chain carries TRBV29-1 and TRBJ2-1, with D hard to call. This CDR3 has 11 amino acids. CDR1 is SQVTM and CDR2 is ANQGSEA in the germline V gene. Trimming pared 4 bases from V and 7 bases from J, leaving 8 bases between. In nucleotides, the CDR3 is TGCAGCGTTGTTGGCGGTAATGAGCAGTTCTTC. It specifies CSVVGGNEQFF.

Worth noting for this clone: Different DNA sequences within this sample yield the same CDR3. The chain links TRBV6-5 to TRBJ2-1; D might be TRBD2 (6 bases). CDR3 length: 16 residues. V lost 0 bases and J 0 bases, leaving 9 bases between the germline ends. Germline assignment: CDR1 MNHEY and CDR2 SVGAGI. As DNA, the CDR3 is TGTGCCAGCAGTTACTCGCGCGGGACCTCCTACAATGAGCAGTTCTTC. This codes for CASSYSRGTSYNEQFF.

The gene calls are TRBV11-2 and TRBJ2-5, with D perhaps matching TRBD2 (6 bases). V lost 5 bases, J lost 1 base, and 11 bases lay in between. Germline V lookup: CDR1 SGHAT, CDR2 FQNNGV. There are 14 residues in the CDR3. In DNA form, the CDR3 reads TGTGCCAGCAGCCTGAGCGGGCTCCAAGAGACCCAGTACTTC. Translated, it gives CASSLSGLQETQYF.

The chain links TRBV11-2 to TRBJ1-1; D may be TRBD1 (5 bases). The germline V and J ends were trimmed by 0 bases and 5 bases, with 13 bases remaining between them. The CDR3 is 15 amino acids. In germline, CDR1 is SGHAT, CDR2 FQNNGV. The CDR3: CASSLDWGSGTEAFF. The CDR3, as DNA: TGTGCCAGCAGCTTAGACTGGGGGTCGGGTACTGAAGCTTTCTTT.

The gene calls are TRBV9 and TRBJ2-1; D remains unclear. Germline V gene sequence: CDR1 SGDLS, CDR2 YYNGEE. This CDR3 is 13 amino acids long. V lost 1 base to trimming and J lost 5 bases, with 7 bases between them. The CDR3 protein is CASSVTGNNEQFF. CDR3 bases: TGTGCCAGCAGCGTAACCGGAAACAATGAGCAGTTCTTC. The complete variable domain, with remaining parts taken from reference TRBV9 and TRBJ2-1, reads DSGVTQTPKHLITATGQRVTLRCSPRSGDLSVYWYQQSLDQGLQFLIQYYNGEERAKGNILERFSAQQFPDLHSELNLSSLELGDSALYFCASSVTGNNEQFFGPGTRLTVL.

This chain links TRBV5-1 with TRBJ1-1; TRBD1 is a possible D gene (5 bases). V was shortened by 4 bases and J by 7 bases, with 17 bases between the two germline ends. The CDR3 covers 14 residues. Germline V gene lookup returns CDR1 SGHRS and CDR2 YFSETQ. The CDR3 region is CASSHGKEGIEAFF. The CDR3 nucleotides read TGCGCCAGCAGCCACGGAAAGGAGGGGATTGAAGCTTTCTTT. The full variable domain, rest sourced from reference TRBV5-1 and TRBJ1-1, is KAGVTQTPRYLIKTRGQQVTLSCSPISGHRSVSWYQQTPGQGLQFLFEYFSETQRNKGNFPGRFSGRQFSNSRSEMNVSTLELGDSALYLCASSHGKEGIEAFFGQGTRLTVV.

The chain links TRBV4-1 to TRBJ2-5, with a tentative D call TRBD1 (6 bases). Trimming shortened V by 1 base and J by 2 bases, and 14 bases separated the two germline ends. The CDR3 has 16 amino acids. Germline V CDR1 and CDR2: MGHRA, YSYEKL. The CDR3 coding sequence is TGCGCCAGCAGCCAAGCCGCCGACAGGACACAAGAGACCCAGTACTTC. Protein product: CASSQAADRTQETQYF.

This chain uses TRBV11-2 with TRBJ2-7, with 10 bases matching TRBD1. The CDR3 length is 19 residues. J lost 1 base, V lost 2 bases, and 14 bases had no gene match. Germline lookup yields CDR1 SGHAT and CDR2 FQNNGV. The CDR3 sequence is CASSLHPGTGDLISYEQYF. CDR3 nucleotides: TGTGCCAGCAGCTTACATCCCGGGACAGGGGATCTAATTTCCTACGAGCAGTACTTC. Supplemented by reference TRBV11-2 and TRBJ2-7, the full variable domain reads EAGVAQSPRYKIIEKRQSVAFWCNPISGHATLYWYQQILGQGPKLLIQFQNNGVVDDSQLPKDRFSAERLKGVDSTLKIQPAKLEDSAVYLCASSLHPGTGDLISYEQYFGPGTRLTVT.

The gene calls are TRBV18 and TRBJ1-2; a possible D gene is TRBD1 (6 bases). The germline V gene encodes CDR1 KGHSH and CDR2 LQKENI. V dropped 6 bases and J dropped 2 bases, with 16 bases sitting between them. The CDR3 is made up of 15 amino acids. The CDR3 nucleotides are TGTGCCAGCTCTTTCAGAGGTGGACAGAACTATGGCTACACCTTC. Its protein is CASSFRGGQNYGYTF.

For this clone: One end of the junction fails to match germline, which may point to a read error. The chain employs TRBV12-5 and TRBJ2-2; D unresolved. Germline V gives CDR1 LGHNT, CDR2 FRNRAP. The CDR3 totals 14 residues. The DNA of the CDR3 is TGTGCTAGTGATTTGTTCATCTCTGGCGGGGAGCTGTTTTTT. It encodes CASDLFISGGELFF.

V gene TRBV10-2 combines with J gene TRBJ2-1; either TRBD1 or TRBD2 may supply D (5 bases each). V was clipped by 4 bases and J by 0 bases, with 16 bases between them. This CDR3 region has 17 residues. The germline CDR1 and CDR2 sequences are WSHSY and SAAADI. CDR3 sequence (DNA): TGCGCCAGCAGTGGGATGAGGGGAGCCTCCTCCTACAATGAGCAGTTCTTC. Translation gives CASSGMRGASSYNEQFF.